The 13 T cell receptor beta chains given below trace back to one sample, sequenced in a study of CD8 T cells in Susac syndrome. Reverse transcription used about 0.45 to 1 ug RNA and random hexamers. A single record per CDR3 protein comes from TCRdb applying MiXCR to the immunoSEQ multiplex PCR reads. The repertoire holds about 100,000 distinct CDR3 sequences, approximately 95% seen once, with approximately 0.31% in the top ten. Material: CD8+ T cells from PBMCs. The receptors derive from a human donor in good health.

CDR3 coding DNA: TGTGCCAGCGGATGGCGGGAGACCCAGTACTTC. Protein: CASGWRETQYF. This chain joins TRBV12-3 or TRBV12-4 and TRBJ2-5; the D is unclear. This CDR3 is 11 amino acids long. V gave up 8 bases and J gave up 5 bases, with 9 bases separating them.

This clonotype was seen just once. J is TRBJ2-7 and V is TRBV6-5; 12 positions match TRBD2. Trimming at V came to 8 bases and at J to 7 bases, leaving 6 bases not matched to a gene. Germline V gene data show CDR1 as MNHEY and CDR2 as SVGAGI. This CDR3 spans 13 amino acids. CDR3 nucleotides: TGTGCCAGCGGGACTAGCGGGTTTGGGGAGCAGTACTTC. Protein: CASGTSGFGEQYF.

This rearrangement joins TRBV6-2 or TRBV6-3 to TRBJ2-1; no firm D call. Trimming cost V 6 bases and J 6 bases, with 12 bases left between them. This CDR3 has 13 residues. CDR1 is MNHEY and CDR2 is SVGEGT in the germline V gene. CDR3 coding DNA: TGTGCCAGCAGCCCACTATCGACCAATGAGCAGTTCTTC. Encoded protein: CASSPLSTNEQFF.

The chain employs TRBV6-6 and TRBJ2-7; the match to TRBD1 covers 7 bases. This CDR3 comprises 16 residues. The V gene's germline CDR1 is MNHNY and CDR2 SVGAGI (reference sequence). V lost 5 bases, J lost 1 base, and 11 bases stayed unmatched. For the CDR3, the DNA is TGTGCCAGCAGTGACATCTGGGACAGCAGGTCCTACGAGCAGTACTTC. This gives the protein CASSDIWDSRSYEQYF.

A single count supports this clonotype. The chain recombines TRBV1 with TRBJ2-6; the table gives TRBD1 as D, unverified against the DNA. TRBV1 is recorded as a pseudogene. This CDR3 has 14 amino acids. CDR3 loop: CTSRGQSRANVLTF. CDR3 in DNA: TGCACCAGCAGGGGGCAAAGTCGGGCCAACGTCCTGACTTTC.

This chain links TRBV6-2 or TRBV6-3 with TRBJ1-1; TRBD1 aligns across 10 bases. The germline CDR1 and CDR2 sequences are MNHEY and SVGEGT. The V segment lost 6 bases and the J segment 5 bases; nucleotides outside the gene matches: 3. This CDR3 is built from 13 residues. The CDR3 region is CASRWTGGTEAFF. DNA for the CDR3: TGTGCCAGCAGGTGGACAGGGGGTACTGAAGCTTTCTTT.

The J gene is TRBJ1-5, the V gene TRBV19; a possible D gene is TRBD1 (6 bases). This CDR3 has 15 amino acids. The V and J ends lost 9 bases and 0 bases respectively, with 15 bases between them. The germline V gene has CDR1 LNHDA and CDR2 SQIVND (reference sequence). The CDR3 spells CASSGASYSNQPQHF. The CDR3, as DNA: TGTGCCAGCTCAGGGGCAAGCTATAGCAATCAGCCCCAGCATTTT.

This chain's CDR3 is CASSQDLLAGAEQYF. CDR3 DNA: TGTGCCAGCAGCCAAGACTTGCTAGCGGGAGCCGAGCAGTACTTC. This sequence joins TRBV3-1 and TRBJ2-7, with 10 bases identical to TRBD2. V lost 0 bases to trimming and J lost 6 bases; unmatched junction nucleotides: 5. Germline values: CDR1 LGHDT, CDR2 YNNKEL (reference sequence). The CDR3 is 15 residues long.

The chain recombines TRBV24-1 with TRBJ1-5, with a weak D call TRBD1 (6 bases). Trimming removed 8 bases at V and 0 bases at J, with 10 bases between. The CDR3 spans 14 residues. Looked up from germline, CDR1 is KGHDR and CDR2 is SFDVKD. The CDR3 nucleotides are TGTGCCACCACGGACAGCAATAGCAATCAGCCCCAGCATTTT. Its protein product is CATTDSNSNQPQHF.

The chain recombines TRBV7-8 with TRBJ2-7, with D hard to call. With 4 bases removed from V and 3 bases from J, the gap between germline ends came to 10 bases. In germline, CDR1 is SGHVS, CDR2 FQNEAQ. This CDR3 contains 13 residues. The CDR3 loop reads CASSSGVGYEQYF. The CDR3 nucleotides read TGTGCCAGCAGCTCGGGTGTGGGCTACGAGCAGTACTTC.

This chain joins TRBV20-1 and TRBJ1-2, with D unresolved. Germline loops: CDR1 DFQATT, CDR2 SNEGSKA (reference sequence). Trimming removed 6 bases from V and 6 bases from J, with 20 bases in between. The CDR3 sequence is 14 residues long. CDR3 protein: CSASGPFGVDGYTF. The DNA for the CDR3 is TGCAGTGCCTCCGGACCGTTCGGGGTGGATGGCTACACCTTC.

V and J are TRBV6-4 and TRBJ2-7; D perhaps matches TRBD1 (6 bases). V was pared by 6 bases and J by 5 bases, with 20 bases between. CDR3 size: 15 residues. Germline CDR1 is MRHNA and CDR2 is SNTAGT. This CDR3 is CASREILQGAHEQYF. In nucleotides, the CDR3 is TGTGCCAGCAGGGAAATCTTACAGGGAGCCCACGAGCAGTACTTC.

Regarding this clonotype: At one boundary the junction diverges from the germline segment, which might be a read error. The chain has TRBV7-9 and TRBJ1-2; D is undetermined. CDR1 is SEHNR, CDR2 FQNEAQ, per germline (reference sequence). There are 14 residues in the CDR3. CDR3 bases: TGTGCCAGCAGCTTACCCAGTTCGAGTCTATACGTCGTATTC. It codes for CASSLPSSSLYVVF.